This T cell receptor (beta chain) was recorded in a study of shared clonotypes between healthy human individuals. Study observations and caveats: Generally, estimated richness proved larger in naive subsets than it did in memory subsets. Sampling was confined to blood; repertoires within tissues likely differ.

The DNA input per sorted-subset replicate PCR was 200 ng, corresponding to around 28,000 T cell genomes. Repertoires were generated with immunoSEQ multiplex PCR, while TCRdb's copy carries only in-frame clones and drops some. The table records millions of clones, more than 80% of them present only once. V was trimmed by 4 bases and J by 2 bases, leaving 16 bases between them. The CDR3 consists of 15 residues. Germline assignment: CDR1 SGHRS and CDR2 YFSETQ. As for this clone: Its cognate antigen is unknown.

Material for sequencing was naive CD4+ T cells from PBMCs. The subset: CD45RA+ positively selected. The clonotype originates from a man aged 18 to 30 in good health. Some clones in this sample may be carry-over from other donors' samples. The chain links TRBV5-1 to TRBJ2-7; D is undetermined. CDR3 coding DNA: TGCGCCAGCAGCGCCGATAACAGTTATCCCTACGAGCAGTACTTC. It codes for CASSADNSYPYEQYF.